The T cell receptor (beta chain) described here comes from a study of T cells after yellow fever vaccination. Looking at the study overall: In the case of low-cell-number fractions, SMART-Seq v4 Ultra Low Input was used for preparation. Regarding the study as a whole: One caveat is that FACS-sorted repertoires could contain abundant clonotypes contaminating from the bulk population.

Note on this clonotype: No antigen is known for it.

In making TCR cDNA, 5'RACE template switching added a universal primer site and UMIs to it. TCRdb processed the 5' RACE reads anew with MiXCR; each CDR3 protein has one entry. The sample lists 300,000 to 400,000 distinct CDR3 sequences, roughly 7.5% occurring once. Trimming took 0 bases from V and 4 from J; bases not matched to a gene: 2. Looked up from germline, CDR1 is MNHEY and CDR2 is SVGAGI. This CDR3 has 15 residues. This sequence was found in a man aged 18 to 30 who received the YFV17D yellow fever vaccine. Source: PBMCs, taken about 49 days after the first yellow fever vaccination. The V and J genes are TRBV6-5 and TRBJ2-2; 7 positions agree with TRBD1. DNA of the CDR3: TGTGCCAGCAGTTACTCGACAGGGTTCACCGGGGAGCTGTTTTTT. This gives the protein CASSYSTGFTGELFF.